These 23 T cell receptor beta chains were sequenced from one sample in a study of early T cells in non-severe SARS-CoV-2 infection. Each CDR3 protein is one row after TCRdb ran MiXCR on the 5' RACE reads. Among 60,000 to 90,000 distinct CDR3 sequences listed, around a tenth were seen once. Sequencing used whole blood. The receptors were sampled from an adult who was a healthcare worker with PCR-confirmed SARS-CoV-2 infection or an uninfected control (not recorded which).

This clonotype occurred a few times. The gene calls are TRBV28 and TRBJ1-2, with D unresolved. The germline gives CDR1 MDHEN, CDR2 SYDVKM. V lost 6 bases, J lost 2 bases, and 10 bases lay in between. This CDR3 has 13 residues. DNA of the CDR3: TGTGCCAGCAGCGATCACAGAAACTATGGCTACACCTTC. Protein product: CASSDHRNYGYTF.

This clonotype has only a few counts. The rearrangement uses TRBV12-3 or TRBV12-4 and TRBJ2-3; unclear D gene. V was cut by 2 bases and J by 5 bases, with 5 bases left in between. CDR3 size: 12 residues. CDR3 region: CASSLFRDTQYF. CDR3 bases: TGTGCCAGCAGTTTATTCCGAGATACGCAGTATTTT.

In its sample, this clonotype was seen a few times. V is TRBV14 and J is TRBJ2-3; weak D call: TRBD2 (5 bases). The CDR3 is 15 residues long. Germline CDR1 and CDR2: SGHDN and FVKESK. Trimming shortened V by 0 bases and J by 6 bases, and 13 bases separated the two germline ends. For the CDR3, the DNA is TGTGCCAGCAGCCAAGACTGGCGGCCGGGGGATACGCAGTATTTT. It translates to CASSQDWRPGDTQYF. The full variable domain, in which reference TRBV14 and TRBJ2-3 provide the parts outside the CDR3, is EAGVTQFPSHSVIEKGQTVTLRCDPISGHDNLYWYRRVMGKEIKFLLHFVKESKQDESGMPNNRFLAERTGGTYSTLKVQPAELEDSGVYFCASSQDWRPGDTQYFGPGTRLTVL.

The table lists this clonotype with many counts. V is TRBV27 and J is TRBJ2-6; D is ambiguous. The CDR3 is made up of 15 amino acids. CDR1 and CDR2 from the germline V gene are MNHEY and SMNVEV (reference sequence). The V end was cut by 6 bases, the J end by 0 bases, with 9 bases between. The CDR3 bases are TGTGCCAGCAGGGTCGGGTACTCTGGGGCCAACGTCCTGACTTTC. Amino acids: CASRVGYSGANVLTF.

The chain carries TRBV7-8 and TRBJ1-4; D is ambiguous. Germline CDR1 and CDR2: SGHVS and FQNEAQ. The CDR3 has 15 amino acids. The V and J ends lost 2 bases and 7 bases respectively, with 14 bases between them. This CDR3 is CASSLMAVKGEKLFF. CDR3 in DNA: TGTGCCAGCAGCTTAATGGCGGTGAAGGGTGAAAAACTGTTTTTT.

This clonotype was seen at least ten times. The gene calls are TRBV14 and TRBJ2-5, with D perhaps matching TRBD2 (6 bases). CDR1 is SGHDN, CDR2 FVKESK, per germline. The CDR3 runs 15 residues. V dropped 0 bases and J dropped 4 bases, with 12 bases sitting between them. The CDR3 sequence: CASSQETGATETQYF. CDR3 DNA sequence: TGTGCCAGCAGCCAAGAGACGGGAGCGACAGAGACCCAGTACTTC.

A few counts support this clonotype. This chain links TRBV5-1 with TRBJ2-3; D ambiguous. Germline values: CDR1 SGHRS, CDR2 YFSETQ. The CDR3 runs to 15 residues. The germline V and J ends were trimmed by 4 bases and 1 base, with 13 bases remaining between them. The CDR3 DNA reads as TGCGCCAGCAGCCCGGACGGGTCCCGCACAGATACGCAGTATTTT. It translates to CASSPDGSRTDTQYF.

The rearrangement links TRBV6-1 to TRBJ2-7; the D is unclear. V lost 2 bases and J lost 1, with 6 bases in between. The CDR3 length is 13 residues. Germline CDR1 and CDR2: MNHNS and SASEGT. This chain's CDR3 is CASSEQVSYEQYF. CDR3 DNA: TGTGCCAGCAGTGAACAGGTATCCTACGAGCAGTACTTC.

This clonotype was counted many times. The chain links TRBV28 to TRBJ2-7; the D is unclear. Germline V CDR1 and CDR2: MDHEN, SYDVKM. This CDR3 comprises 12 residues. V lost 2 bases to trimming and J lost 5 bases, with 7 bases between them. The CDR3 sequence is CASSLMDDEQYF. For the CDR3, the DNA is TGTGCCAGCAGTTTAATGGACGACGAGCAGTACTTC.

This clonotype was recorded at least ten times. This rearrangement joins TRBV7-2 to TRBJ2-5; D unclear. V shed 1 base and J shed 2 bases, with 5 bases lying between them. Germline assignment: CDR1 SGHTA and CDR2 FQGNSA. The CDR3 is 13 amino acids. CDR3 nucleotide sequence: TGTGCCAGCAGCTTAGGACAACAAGAGACCCAGTACTTC. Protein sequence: CASSLGQQETQYF.

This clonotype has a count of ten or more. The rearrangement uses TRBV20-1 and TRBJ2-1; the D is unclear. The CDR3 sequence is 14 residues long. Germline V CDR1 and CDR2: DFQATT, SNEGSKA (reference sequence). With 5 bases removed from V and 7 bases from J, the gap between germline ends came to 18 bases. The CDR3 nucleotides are TGCAGTGCTGTCGCGGAAGCTATAGTGAATGAGCAGTTCTTC. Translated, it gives CSAVAEAIVNEQFF.

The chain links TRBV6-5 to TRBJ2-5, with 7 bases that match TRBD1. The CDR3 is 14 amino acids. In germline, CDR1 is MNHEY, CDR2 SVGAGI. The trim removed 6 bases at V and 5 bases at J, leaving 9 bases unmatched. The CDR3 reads CASSRDSQLETQYF. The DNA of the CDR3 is TGTGCCAGCAGCCGGGACAGTCAATTGGAGACCCAGTACTTC.

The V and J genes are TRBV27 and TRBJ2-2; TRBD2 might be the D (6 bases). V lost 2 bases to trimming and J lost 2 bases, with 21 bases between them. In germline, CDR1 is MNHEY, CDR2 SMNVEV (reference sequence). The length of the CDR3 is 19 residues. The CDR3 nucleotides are TGTGCCAGCAGTTTAAGGCGGGGACGGACCGGGGGAAACACCGGGGAGCTGTTTTTT. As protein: CASSLRRGRTGGNTGELFF.

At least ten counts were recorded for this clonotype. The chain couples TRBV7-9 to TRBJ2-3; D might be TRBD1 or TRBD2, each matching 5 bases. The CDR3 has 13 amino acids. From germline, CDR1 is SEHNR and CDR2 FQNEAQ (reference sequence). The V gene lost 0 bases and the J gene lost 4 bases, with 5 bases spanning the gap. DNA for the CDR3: TGTGCCAGCAGCTTAGCGGGGGCAGATACGCAGTATTTT. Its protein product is CASSLAGADTQYF.

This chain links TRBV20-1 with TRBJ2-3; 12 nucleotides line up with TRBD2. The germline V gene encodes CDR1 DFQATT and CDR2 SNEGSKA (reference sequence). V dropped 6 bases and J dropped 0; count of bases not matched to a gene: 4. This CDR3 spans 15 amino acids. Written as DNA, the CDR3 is TGCAGTGCGAGGACTAGCGGGACTAGCACAGATACGCAGTATTTT. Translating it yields CSARTSGTSTDTQYF.

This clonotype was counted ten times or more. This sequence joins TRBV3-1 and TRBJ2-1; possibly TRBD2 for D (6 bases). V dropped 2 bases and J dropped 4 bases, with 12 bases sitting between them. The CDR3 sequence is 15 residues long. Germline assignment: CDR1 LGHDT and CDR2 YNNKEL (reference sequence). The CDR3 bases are TGTGCCAGCAGCCAATCAGAGCGGGCTTACAATGAGCAGTTCTTC. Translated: CASSQSERAYNEQFF.

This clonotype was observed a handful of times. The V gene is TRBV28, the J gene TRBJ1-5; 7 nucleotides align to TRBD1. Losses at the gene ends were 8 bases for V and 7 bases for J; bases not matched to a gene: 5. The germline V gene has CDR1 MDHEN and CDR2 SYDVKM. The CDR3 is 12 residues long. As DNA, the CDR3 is TGTGCCAGCCGACAGGGCCGGCAGCCCCAGCATTTT. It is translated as CASRQGRQPQHF.

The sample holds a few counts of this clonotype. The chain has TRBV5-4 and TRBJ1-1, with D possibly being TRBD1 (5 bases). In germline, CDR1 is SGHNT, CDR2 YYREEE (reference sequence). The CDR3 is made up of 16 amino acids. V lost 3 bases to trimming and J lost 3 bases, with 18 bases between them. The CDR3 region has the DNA TGTGCCAGCAGCTGGGGACTGGGCGTCGATCACACTGAAGCTTTCTTT. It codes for CASSWGLGVDHTEAFF.

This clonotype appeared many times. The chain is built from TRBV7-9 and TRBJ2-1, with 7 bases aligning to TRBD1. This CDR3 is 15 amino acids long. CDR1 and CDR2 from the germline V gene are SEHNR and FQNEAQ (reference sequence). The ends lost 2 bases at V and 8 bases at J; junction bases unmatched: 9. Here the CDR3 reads CASSLRGQGGHEQFF. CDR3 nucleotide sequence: TGTGCCAGCAGCTTAAGGGGTCAAGGGGGCCATGAGCAGTTCTTC.

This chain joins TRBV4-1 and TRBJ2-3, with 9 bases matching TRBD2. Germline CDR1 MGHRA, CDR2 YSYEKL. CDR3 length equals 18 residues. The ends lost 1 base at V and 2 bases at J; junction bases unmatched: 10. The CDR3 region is CASSQAPTSGFDTDTQYF. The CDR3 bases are TGCGCCAGCAGCCAAGCGCCTACTAGCGGGTTCGACACAGATACGCAGTATTTT.

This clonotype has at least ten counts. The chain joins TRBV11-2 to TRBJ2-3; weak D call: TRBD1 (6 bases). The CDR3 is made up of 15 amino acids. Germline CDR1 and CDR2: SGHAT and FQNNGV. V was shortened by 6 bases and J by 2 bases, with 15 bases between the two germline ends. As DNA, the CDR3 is TGTGCCAGCAGGAACCCGGGACAAACCACAGATACGCAGTATTTT. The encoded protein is CASRNPGQTTDTQYF. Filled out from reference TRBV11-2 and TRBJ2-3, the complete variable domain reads EAGVAQSPRYKIIEKRQSVAFWCNPISGHATLYWYQQILGQGPKLLIQFQNNGVVDDSQLPKDRFSAERLKGVDSTLKIQPAKLEDSAVYLCASRNPGQTTDTQYFGPGTRLTVL.

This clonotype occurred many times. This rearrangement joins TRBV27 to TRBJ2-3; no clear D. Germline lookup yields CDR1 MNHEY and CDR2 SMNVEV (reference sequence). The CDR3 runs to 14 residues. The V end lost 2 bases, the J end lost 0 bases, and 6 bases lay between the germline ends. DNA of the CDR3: TGTGCCAGCAGTTTACTCTCTAGCACAGATACGCAGTATTTT. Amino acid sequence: CASSLLSSTDTQYF.

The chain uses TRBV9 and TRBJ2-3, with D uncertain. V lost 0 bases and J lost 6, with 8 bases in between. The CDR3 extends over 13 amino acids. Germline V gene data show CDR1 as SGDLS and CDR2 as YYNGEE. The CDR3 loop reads CASSVDTMDTQYF. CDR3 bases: TGTGCCAGCAGCGTAGACACTATGGATACGCAGTATTTT.